Below, one T cell receptor beta chain is given with its context. Its antigen is not yet known. One base away there is no much larger clone; base qualities are not given. Using the deep immunoSEQ assay, multiplex PCR amplified TCR CDR3 regions from genomic DNA. Extracted genomic DNA from each cell subset was spread evenly across all wells of several immunoSEQ 96-well plates, with each plate serving as a replicate. For sorted subsets, roughly 200 ng of genomic DNA, equivalent to some 33,000 T cell genomes, went into each replicate PCR. The purified libraries were quantified using a Qubit 3.0 fluorometer, sized with a Bioanalyzer 2100, and then quantified again using the KAPA Library Quantification kit. Every immunoSEQ 96-well plate was sequenced on a separate single-read 150-cycle Illumina NextSeq 550 flow cell. Processing in the source paper ran as follows. The immunoSEQ output contained only junctional sequences without quality scores, so filtering could not match that applied to full-length reads. Sequences were annotated with PyIR, a Python wrapper for IgBLAST v1.9, and V/J genes and CDR3 were assigned using IMGT germline references. Reads were filtered out if the reads had weak V/J assignments (E-value above 1e-6), no CDR3, stop codons, out-of-frame junctions, or ambiguous translated residues. V3J clonotypes were defined by identical inferred V gene, J gene, and CDR3 amino acid sequence. To compute the percentage overlap between repertoires, the number of shared unique clonotypes was divided by the size of the smaller repertoire. Repertoire richness was assessed with RTK rarefaction, the Chao1 estimator, and Recon v2.1 estimates of unobserved clonotypes. Generation probabilities were computed with OLGA for all TCRbeta clonotypes obtained by the gDNA method from a few donors. As stored in TCRdb, this immuneACCESS dataset retains in-frame rearrangements with V and J assigned. A fraction of the clones does not appear; measured against another copy, unresolved V genes explain less than half of the discrepancy, and the remainder lacks a known reason. From that table come the V and J calls and clone size; the DNA was used to work out D and trimming. This sample has millions of clones in its table, and approximately 94% of those were observed once. The biggest ten clones account for 0.13% to 0.15% of the sample.

The data stem from a study of shared clonotypes between healthy human individuals (dated by TCRdb to 2019 to 2021). A note on the overall study: The cohort comprised a couple of women and a few men aged 18 to 49 years. For each donor, CD4 naive and CD4 memory were each run on three plates, CD8 naive on two plates, and CD8 memory on one plate. Per donor, leukapheresis produced somewhere between about 0.8 and 9 billion PBMCs. Libraries were prepared and TCR repertoires were sequenced by different laboratories using diverse techniques, in order to increase sequencing depth and limit assay-specific biases. To estimate repertoire size and how much clonotypes are shared between individuals, the study performed deep sequencing of blood TCR repertoires from a few healthy adults.

The donors were healthy, HIV-negative adults who had no recently reported acute infections or vaccinations. Every donor was a Caucasian adult living in Nashville, Tennessee, USA. CD4+ T cells were enriched by magnetic negative selection; naive cells were then positively selected on CD45RA, and the negative fraction formed the memory subset. After blood collection by leukapheresis, PBMCs were isolated using Ficoll-Histopaque density gradient centrifugation and then cryopreserved in the vapor phase of liquid nitrogen. Analytical flow cytometry was used to check the purity and quantity of every magnetically sorted T cell population. Genomic DNA was isolated from each sorted fraction and quantified by UV absorbance on a Nanodrop 2000c. What the research found in general, with its limitations: Clonotypes shared by all four sorted-subset donors showed higher generation probabilities than non-shared clonotypes. Naive subsets generally had larger estimated clonotype richness than memory subsets. Because the study included a small number of donors, the genetic and exposure-history diversity represented was limited. Even with the large sequencing depth, rarefaction of the sorted-subset datasets indicated that sequencing was incomplete. Across a few donors, approximately 5% of naive CD4, approximately 4% of naive CD8, around 2.1% of memory CD4, and approximately 0.4% of memory CD8 clonotypes were shared. Sampling was limited to blood, and TCR repertoires in tissue likely differ from TCR repertoires in blood. Pairwise subsampling indicated that sequencing depth was expected to affect the degree of clonotype sharing among donors.

The germline V gene supplies CDR1 MRHNA and CDR2 SNTAGT. A distance of 17 bases separates the germline ends of V and J, which lose 6 bases and 6 bases respectively. Its CDR3 holds 14 amino acids, cysteine through phenylalanine. The only DNA kept is the CDR3, 42 bases in frame from the first base. The TCR was taken from a man between 18 and 35 years old in good health. Sequencing input: naive CD4+ T cells sorted from blood. In the paper's terms, the cell subset or site label means: CD45RA+ positively selected. The sequence links TRBV6-4 to TRBJ1-1; TRBD1 is a weak D gene call, 6 bases matching. CDR3 sequence: CASREQGGAAEAFF. In nucleotides, the sequence is TGTGCCAGCAGGGAACAGGGTGGGGCAGCTGAAGCTTTCTTT.